Below are 17 T cell receptor beta chains sequenced from a single sample in a study of sequential checkpoint blockade in melanoma. Data came from immunoSEQ multiplex PCR; TCRdb stores just in-frame clones and leaves some out. Found here are over 15,000 clones, about 80% of them singletons; the top ten hold approximately 10%. The treatment is: randomized to nivolumab then ipilimumab (arm A) or the reverse (arm B). This material consisted of CD8+ T cells sorted from blood (inferred from file names), taken from a patient given nivolumab and ipilimumab in sequence. The receptors originated from a human donor with melanoma.

The chain combines TRBV4-1 with TRBJ2-7, with 7 bases identical to TRBD1. CDR3 length equals 16 residues. The germline V gene encodes CDR1 MGHRA and CDR2 YSYEKL. Losses at the gene ends were 3 bases for V and 2 bases for J; bases not matched to a gene: 10. In DNA, the CDR3 is TGCGCCAGCAGCCAGGCCTGGGACAGCCCTACCTACGAGCAGTACTTC. Translated, it gives CASSQAWDSPTYEQYF.

The V and J genes are TRBV9 and TRBJ1-1, with TRBD1 as a possible D gene (5 bases). The CDR3 is made up of 14 amino acids. Germline CDR1 is SGDLS and CDR2 is YYNGEE. V was clipped by 2 bases and J by 0 bases, with 8 bases between them. CDR3 DNA: TGTGCCAGCAGCGTGGACATGCTGAACACTGAAGCTTTCTTT. This encodes CASSVDMLNTEAFF.

The chain employs TRBV23-1 and TRBJ1-2; weak D call: TRBD1 (5 bases). TRBV23-1 is an ORF, and what it does is uncertain. V lost 4 bases, J lost 8 bases, and 14 bases lay in between. The CDR3 loop spans 13 amino acids. CDR3 sequence: CASSREGVGGYTF. CDR3 nucleotides: TGCGCCAGCAGTCGTGAAGGGGTGGGGGGCTACACCTTC.

The V call is TRBV27, the J call TRBJ1-1, with D perhaps TRBD1 (6 bases). V dropped 6 bases and J dropped 5 bases, with 25 bases sitting between them. This CDR3 contains 17 residues. Germline V lookup: CDR1 MNHEY, CDR2 SMNVEV (reference sequence). CDR3 sequence: CASSSPVGARGKTEAFF. The CDR3 nucleotides read TGTGCCAGCAGCTCCCCAGTGGGGGCGAGAGGTAAGACTGAAGCTTTCTTT.

The chain couples TRBV19 to TRBJ1-2; 8 nucleotides align to TRBD1. J lost 3 bases, V lost 6 bases, and 6 bases had no gene match. The CDR3 extends over 14 amino acids. The V gene's germline CDR1 is LNHDA and CDR2 SQIVND (reference sequence). CDR3 amino acids: CASRLLDRDYGYTF. The CDR3 DNA is TGTGCCAGTAGGTTATTGGACAGGGACTATGGCTACACCTTC.

This chain uses TRBV11-2 with TRBJ1-5; a weak D match, TRBD1 (5 bases). This CDR3 is 15 amino acids long. The germline gives CDR1 SGHAT, CDR2 FQNNGV. V lost 3 bases and J lost 0, with 9 bases in between. CDR3 in DNA: TGTGCCAGCAGCTTGACAGAATATAGCAATCAGCCCCAGCATTTT. As protein: CASSLTEYSNQPQHF.

The CDR3 DNA sequence: TGTGCCAGCAGCCAAGATCGCTGGGGGCGCGAGGAAAAACTGTTTTTT. It codes for CASSQDRWGREEKLFF. The chain recombines TRBV4-2 with TRBJ1-4; the D gene is possibly TRBD1 (6 bases). The CDR3 runs 16 residues. The V gene's germline CDR1 is LGHNA and CDR2 YNFKEQ. Trimming cost V 0 bases and J 8 bases, with 16 bases left between them.

J is TRBJ1-1 and V is TRBV19; D might be TRBD1 (5 bases). V was shortened by 6 bases and J by 4 bases, with 15 bases between the two germline ends. This CDR3 spans 14 amino acids. The germline gives CDR1 LNHDA, CDR2 SQIVND (reference sequence). The CDR3 DNA follows: TGTGCCAGTAGGATGGGGGGACGTTTCACTGAAGCTTTCTTT. Residues: CASRMGGRFTEAFF.

The chain carries TRBV4-1 and TRBJ1-1; perhaps TRBD1 as D (5 bases). In germline, CDR1 is MGHRA, CDR2 YSYEKL. CDR3 length equals 14 residues. The V end was cut by 5 bases, the J end by 0 bases, with 10 bases between. CDR3 residues: CASSAGLMNTEAFF. The CDR3 nucleotides read TGCGCCAGCAGCGCGGGGCTTATGAACACTGAAGCTTTCTTT.

The chain joins TRBV9 to TRBJ2-7; tentative D call: TRBD1 (6 bases). The CDR3 runs to 12 residues. Germline CDR1 is SGDLS and CDR2 is YYNGEE. The germline V and J ends were trimmed by 4 bases and 6 bases, with 11 bases remaining between them. The CDR3 DNA reads as TGTGCCAGCAGCACGACAGGCGGCGAGCAGTACTTC. Its protein is CASSTTGGEQYF.

The chain couples TRBV25-1 to TRBJ2-1, with 7 bases matching TRBD2. Unmatched junction bases numbered 8, after V lost 5 bases and J lost 4 bases. From germline, CDR1 is MGHDK and CDR2 SYGVNS. The CDR3 length is 15 residues. Written as DNA, the CDR3 is TGTGCCAGCAGTTTCGGCGGGAGCCGATACAATGAGCAGTTCTTC. This gives the protein CASSFGGSRYNEQFF.

To note about this clone: Other DNA sequences within the sample encode an identical CDR3. The J gene is TRBJ2-7, the V gene TRBV27; D might be TRBD2 (6 bases). Germline V gene sequence: CDR1 MNHEY, CDR2 SMNVEV (reference sequence). The germline V and J ends were trimmed by 6 bases and 6 bases, with 21 bases remaining between them. The CDR3 consists of 15 residues. CDR3 sequence: CASSLSPAGRLEQYF. The CDR3 DNA reads TGTGCCAGCAGCCTATCCCCGGCGGGGCGCCTCGAGCAGTACTTC.

This chain links TRBV5-1 with TRBJ2-7, with 9 bases lining up with TRBD1. Germline CDR1 and CDR2: SGHRS and YFSETQ. The CDR3 extends over 12 amino acids. Trimming removed 6 bases from V and 7 bases from J; junction bases left unmatched: 5. The CDR3 loop is CASTGDRAEQYF. DNA for the CDR3: TGCGCCAGCACCGGGGACAGGGCTGAGCAGTACTTC.

This clone turned up a few times. This sequence joins TRBV7-8 and TRBJ1-2, with D hard to call. The CDR3 runs 18 residues. The ends were cut back, 0 bases at V and 0 bases at J, with 17 bases in the middle. Germline CDR1 reads SGHVS; CDR2 reads FQNEAQ. The DNA of the CDR3 is TGTGCCAGCAGCTTAGCCTTTTATGAGGGTTTGACTAACTATGGCTACACCTTC. Its protein is CASSLAFYEGLTNYGYTF.

This clone occurred a few times. The chain is built from TRBV5-4 and TRBJ2-7; perhaps TRBD2 as D (7 bases). This CDR3 is 16 amino acids long. CDR1 is SGHNT, CDR2 YYREEE, per germline (reference sequence). V was pared by 4 bases and J by 2 bases, with 19 bases between. CDR3 loop: CASSGGGGPRPYEQYF. The CDR3, as DNA: TGTGCCAGCAGCGGAGGGGGGGGACCGCGGCCCTACGAGCAGTACTTC.

The V gene is TRBV6-1, the J gene TRBJ2-7; 14 bases line up with TRBD2. CDR1 and CDR2 (germline): MNHNS, SASEGT. Trimming at V came to 7 bases and at J to 8 bases, leaving 10 bases not matched to a gene. There are 15 residues in the CDR3. Here the CDR3 reads CASNSGLAGGLKQYF. The CDR3 region has the DNA TGTGCCAGCAATAGTGGACTAGCGGGAGGACTTAAGCAGTACTTC.

V is TRBV7-2 and J is TRBJ2-7, with D possibly being TRBD2 (5 bases). Germline CDR1 SGHTA, CDR2 FQGNSA. The CDR3 runs to 14 residues. Deletions cut 3 bases from V and 2 bases from J, with 11 bases between. Here the CDR3 DNA reads TGTGCCAGCAGCTTTTCGGGAACCCCCTACGAGCAGTACTTC. It yields the protein CASSFSGTPYEQYF.